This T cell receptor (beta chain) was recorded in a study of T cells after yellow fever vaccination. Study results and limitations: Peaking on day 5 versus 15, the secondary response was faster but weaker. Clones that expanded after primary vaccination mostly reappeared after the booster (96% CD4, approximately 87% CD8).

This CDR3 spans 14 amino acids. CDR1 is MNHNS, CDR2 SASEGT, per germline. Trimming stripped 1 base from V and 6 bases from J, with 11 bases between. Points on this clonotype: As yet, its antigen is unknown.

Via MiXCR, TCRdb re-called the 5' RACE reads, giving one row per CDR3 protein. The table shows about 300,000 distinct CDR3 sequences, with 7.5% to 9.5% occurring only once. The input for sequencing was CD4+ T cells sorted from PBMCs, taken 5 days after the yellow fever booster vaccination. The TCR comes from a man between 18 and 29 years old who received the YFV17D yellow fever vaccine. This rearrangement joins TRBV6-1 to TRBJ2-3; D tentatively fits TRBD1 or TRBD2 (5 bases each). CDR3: CASSEGLWGDTQYF. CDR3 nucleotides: TGTGCCAGCAGTGAAGGTCTCTGGGGGGATACGCAGTATTTT.